This TCR beta chain was retrieved from a study of shared clonotypes between healthy human individuals. Points from the study as a whole: Clonotypes not shared had lower generation probabilities than those common to all four donors. Sharing across four donors was highest in naive CD4 (roughly 5%) and lowest in memory CD8 (about 0.4%).

About this clone itself: Its antigen is unidentified.

Naive CD8 populations comprised CD45RO-negative cells positively selected for CCR7, excluding terminally differentiated effector memory CD45RA+ cells. Germline lookup yields CDR1 SGHTA and CDR2 FQGNSA. The CDR3 contains 13 residues. V was clipped by 5 bases and J by 4 bases, with 12 bases between them. Sorted-subset replicate PCR reactions were performed with approximately 200 ng DNA, corresponding to tens of thousands of T cell genomes. Method: immunoSEQ multiplex PCR; TCRdb's copy keeps in-frame clones and lacks some. The table has approximately 740,000 clones, more than 85% seen once. Sequencing was performed on naive CD8+ T cells sorted from blood. V and J are TRBV7-2 and TRBJ2-7; no clear D gene. The clonotype was recovered from a young man in good health. Written as DNA, the CDR3 is TGTGCCAGCAGCCTGCAGAAAGTATACGAGCAGTACTTC. Its translation: CASSLQKVYEQYF.